Below are 18 T cell receptor beta chains sequenced from a single sample in a study of T cell responses to AZD1222 COVID-19 vaccine. TCRdb's copy holds only in-frame clones and misses some; the assay was immunoSEQ multiplex PCR. The sample shows approximately 140,000 clones, approximately 90% of them seen only once. This material consisted of peripheral blood, taken on day 0 of AZD1222 vaccination. The receptors derive from an adult in good health.

The rearrangement uses TRBV5-4 and TRBJ1-2; possibly TRBD1 for D (6 bases). The germline V gene has CDR1 SGHNT and CDR2 YYREEE (reference sequence). The ends were cut back, 4 bases at V and 2 bases at J, with 9 bases in the middle. The CDR3 runs 13 residues. The CDR3 coding sequence is TGTGCCAGCAGCGAACAGGGCAACTATGGCTACACCTTC. Translated, it gives CASSEQGNYGYTF.

The chain joins TRBV19 to TRBJ2-3; D possibly matches TRBD1 or TRBD2 (5 bases each). The CDR3 loop spans 16 amino acids. Trimming removed 3 bases from V and 2 bases from J, with 15 bases in between. Germline loops: CDR1 LNHDA, CDR2 SQIVND (reference sequence). CDR3 loop: CASSIPGRSNTDTQYF. The DNA for the CDR3 is TGTGCCAGTAGTATCCCGGGACGGTCCAACACAGATACGCAGTATTTT. The full variable domain, rest sourced from reference TRBV19 and TRBJ2-3, is DGGITQSPKYLFRKEGQNVTLSCEQNLNHDAMYWYRQDPGQGLRLIYYSQIVNDFQKGDIAEGYSVSREKKESFPLTVTSAQKNPTAFYLCASSIPGRSNTDTQYFGPGTRLTVL.

Here the CDR3 reads CASSAGQGVEKLFF. CDR3 bases: TGTGCCAGCAGCGCGGGACAGGGTGTCGAAAAACTGTTTTTT. V is TRBV5-4 and J is TRBJ1-4; 9 nucleotides agree with TRBD1. Looked up from germline, CDR1 is SGHNT and CDR2 is YYREEE (reference sequence). This CDR3 has 14 residues. The V segment lost 4 bases and the J segment 8 bases; nucleotides outside the gene matches: 6.

The chain joins TRBV6-1 to TRBJ1-3; no clear D gene. Germline assignment: CDR1 MNHNS and CDR2 SASEGT. This CDR3 comprises 17 residues. V was shortened by 3 bases and J by 0 bases, with 15 bases between the two germline ends. CDR3 in DNA: TGTGCCAGCAGTGATAAAGCGAGGGTGAGCTCTGGAAACACCATATATTTT. It specifies CASSDKARVSSGNTIYF.

For the CDR3, the DNA is TGTGCCAGCAGCCCCGCCCAGGCTTTCTTT. As protein: CASSPAQAFF. The gene calls are TRBV9 and TRBJ1-1; D call uncertain. The CDR3 is made up of 10 amino acids. Germline V gives CDR1 SGDLS, CDR2 YYNGEE. V gave up 4 bases and J gave up 11 bases, with 9 bases separating them.

This clone showed up just once. The chain uses TRBV2 and TRBJ2-1; possible D gene TRBD1, 6 bases. CDR1 is SNHLY, CDR2 FYNNEI, per germline. V lost 7 bases, J lost 10 bases, and 11 bases lay in between. The CDR3 sequence is 11 residues long. The DNA for the CDR3 is TGTGCCAGCACTAAGGGGGACGAGCAGTTCTTC. It codes for CASTKGDEQFF.

The chain carries TRBV4-3 and TRBJ1-5; D may be TRBD1 (5 bases). Trimming took 0 bases from V and 6 from J, leaving 15 bases between them. The length of the CDR3 is 16 residues. The germline CDR1 and CDR2 sequences are LGHNA and YSLEER. The DNA for the CDR3 is TGCGCCAGCAGCCAAGATGCGAGGGTGAGGGGTCAGCCCCAGCATTTT. Translating gives CASSQDARVRGQPQHF.

The gene calls are TRBV29-1 and TRBJ1-1; 7 bases map to TRBD1. This CDR3 comprises 16 residues. Germline lookup yields CDR1 SQVTM and CDR2 ANQGSEA. Losses at the gene ends were 0 bases for V and 9 bases for J; bases not matched to a gene: 16. CDR3 loop: CSVEDVKGARRTQAFF. CDR3 bases: TGCAGCGTTGAAGATGTAAAGGGGGCGCGTAGGACGCAAGCTTTCTTT.

Only one count was recorded for this clone. The gene calls are TRBV30 and TRBJ1-3, with a tentative D call TRBD1 (5 bases). Germline values: CDR1 GTSNPN, CDR2 SVGIG (reference sequence). The length of the CDR3 is 14 residues. Trimming cost V 3 bases and J 4 bases, with 13 bases left between them. The CDR3 spells CAWRSPGSGNTIYF. In DNA form, the CDR3 reads TGTGCCTGGAGATCCCCAGGGTCCGGAAACACCATATATTTT.

This chain joins TRBV7-3 and TRBJ1-1; D is unresolved. The CDR3 loop spans 13 amino acids. Between the trimmed V and J ends, which lost 2 bases and 0 bases, there was a span of 4 bases. Germline loops: CDR1 SGHTA, CDR2 FQGTGA. The CDR3 loop reads CASSLEVNTEAFF. In DNA form, the CDR3 reads TGTGCCAGCAGCTTAGAAGTGAACACTGAAGCTTTCTTT.

The genes are TRBV7-6 and TRBJ2-2, with D perhaps assigned TRBD1 or TRBD2 (5 bases each). CDR3 length: 16 residues. From germline, CDR1 is SGHVS and CDR2 FNYEAQ. Deletions cut 5 bases from V and 4 bases from J, with 17 bases between. The CDR3 coding sequence is TGTGCCAGCAGCCCCCAGTGGGGGAGAGGCACCGGGGAGCTGTTTTTT. It translates to CASSPQWGRGTGELFF. Together with reference TRBV7-6 and TRBJ2-2, the CDR3 gives the full variable domain: GAGVSQSPRYKVTKRGQDVALRCDPISGHVSLYWYRQALGQGPEFLTYFNYEAQQDKSGLPNDRFSAERPEGSISTLTIQRTEQRDSAMYRCASSPQWGRGTGELFFGEGSRLTVL.

This clone has a handful of counts. The chain combines TRBV19 with TRBJ1-3; D perhaps matches TRBD1 (6 bases). CDR3 length equals 16 residues. The germline CDR1 and CDR2 sequences are LNHDA and SQIVND (reference sequence). Trimming shortened V by 7 bases and J by 0 bases, and 16 bases separated the two germline ends. The CDR3 spells CASTSGTPVSGNTIYF. Here the CDR3 DNA reads TGTGCCAGTACCTCCGGGACACCGGTCTCTGGAAACACCATATATTTT.

J is TRBJ2-1 and V is TRBV9, with no clear D. Germline CDR1 reads SGDLS; CDR2 reads YYNGEE. This CDR3 is built from 12 residues. Deletions cut 0 bases from V and 10 bases from J, with 8 bases between. Written as DNA, the CDR3 is TGTGCCAGCAGCGTAGGATCACAGGAGCAGTTCTTC. This sequence encodes CASSVGSQEQFF.

The CDR3 DNA sequence: TGTGCCAGCACTCGGAGGGCCACAAACACCGGGGAGCTGTTTTTT. It encodes CASTRRATNTGELFF. This chain joins TRBV27 and TRBJ2-2, with a tentative D call TRBD2 (6 bases). Trimming took off 7 bases at V and 2 bases at J, with 14 bases between the two ends. From germline, CDR1 is MNHEY and CDR2 SMNVEV (reference sequence). This CDR3 spans 15 amino acids.

V and J are TRBV30 and TRBJ2-7; no firm D call. The germline gives CDR1 GTSNPN, CDR2 SVGIG (reference sequence). The CDR3 spans 14 residues. Trimming stripped 4 bases from V and 2 bases from J, with 15 bases between. The CDR3 sequence: CAWKGSSLTYEQYF. As DNA, the CDR3 is TGTGCCTGGAAAGGTTCTAGTCTCACCTACGAGCAGTACTTC.

This chain uses TRBV20-1 with TRBJ2-1, with D possibly being TRBD2 (6 bases). V lost 3 bases, J lost 7 bases, and 16 bases lay in between. The CDR3 consists of 14 residues. The germline CDR1 and CDR2 sequences are DFQATT and SNEGSKA (reference sequence). The CDR3 reads CSASEAGRRNEQFF. The CDR3 nucleotides read TGCAGTGCTAGTGAGGCGGGAAGGAGGAATGAGCAGTTCTTC.

J is TRBJ1-3 and V is TRBV30, with D possibly being TRBD1 (5 bases). This CDR3 contains 15 residues. Germline V gene lookup returns CDR1 GTSNPN and CDR2 SVGIG (reference sequence). The CDR3 coding sequence is TGTTCGGGAGTACTGATTGGCAGGGCTGGAAACACCATATATTTT. Protein sequence: CSGVLIGRAGNTIYF. Together with reference TRBV30 and TRBJ1-3, the CDR3 gives the full variable domain: SQTIHQWPATLVQPVGSPLSLECTVEGTSNPNLYWYRQAAGRGLQLLFYSVGIGQISSEVPQNLSASRPQDRQFILSSKKLLLSDSGFYLCSGVLIGRAGNTIYFGEGSWLTVV.

For the CDR3, the DNA is TGTGCCAGCAGCTTTGGCGGGAGATCTACCGCCTACAATGAGCAGTTCTTC. Translating gives CASSFGGRSTAYNEQFF. The chain uses TRBV5-4 and TRBJ2-1; 7 bases line up with TRBD2. The J segment lost 2 bases and the V segment lost 2 bases, leaving 10 bases of the junction unmatched. This CDR3 has 17 residues. Per germline, CDR1 SGHNT and CDR2 YYREEE (reference sequence).